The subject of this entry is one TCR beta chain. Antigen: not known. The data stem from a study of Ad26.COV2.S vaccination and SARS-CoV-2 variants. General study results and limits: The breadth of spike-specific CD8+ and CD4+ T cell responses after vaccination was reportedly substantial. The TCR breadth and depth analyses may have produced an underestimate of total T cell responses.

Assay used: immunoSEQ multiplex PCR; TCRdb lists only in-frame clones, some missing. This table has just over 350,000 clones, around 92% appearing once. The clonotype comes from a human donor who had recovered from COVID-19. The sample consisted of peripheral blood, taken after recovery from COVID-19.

CDR3 amino acids: CASSLSVLNTEAFF. CDR3 coding DNA: TGTGCCAGCAGCTTATCAGTATTGAACACTGAAGCTTTCTTT. V gene TRBV7-2 combines with J gene TRBJ1-1, with D uncertain. Germline lookup yields CDR1 SGHTA and CDR2 FQGNSA. V lost 2 bases, J lost 0 bases, and 7 bases lay in between. The CDR3 has 14 residues.